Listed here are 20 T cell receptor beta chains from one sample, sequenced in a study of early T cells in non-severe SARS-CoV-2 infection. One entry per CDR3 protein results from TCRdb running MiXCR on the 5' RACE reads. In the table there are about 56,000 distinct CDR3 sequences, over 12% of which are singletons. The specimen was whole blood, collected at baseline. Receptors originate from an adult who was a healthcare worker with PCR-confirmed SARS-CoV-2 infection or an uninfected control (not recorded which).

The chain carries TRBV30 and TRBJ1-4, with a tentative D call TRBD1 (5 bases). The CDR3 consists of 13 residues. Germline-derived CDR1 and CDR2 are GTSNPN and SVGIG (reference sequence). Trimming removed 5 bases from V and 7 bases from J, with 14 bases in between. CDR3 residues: CAWANFGGEKLFF. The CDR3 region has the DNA TGTGCCTGGGCAAACTTTGGGGGTGAAAAACTGTTTTTT.

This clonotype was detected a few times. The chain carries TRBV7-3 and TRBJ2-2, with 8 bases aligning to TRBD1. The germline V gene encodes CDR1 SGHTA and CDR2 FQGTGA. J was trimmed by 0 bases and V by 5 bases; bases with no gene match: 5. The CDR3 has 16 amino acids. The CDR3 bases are TGTGCCAGCAGCCAGGGGGCAGCCACGAACACCGGGGAGCTGTTTTTT. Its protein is CASSQGAATNTGELFF. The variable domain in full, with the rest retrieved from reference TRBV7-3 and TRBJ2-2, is GAGVSQTPSNKVTEKGKYVELRCDPISGHTALYWYRQSLGQGPEFLIYFQGTGAADDSGLPNDRFFAVRPEGSVSTLKIQRTERGDSAVYLCASSQGAATNTGELFFGEGSRLTVL.

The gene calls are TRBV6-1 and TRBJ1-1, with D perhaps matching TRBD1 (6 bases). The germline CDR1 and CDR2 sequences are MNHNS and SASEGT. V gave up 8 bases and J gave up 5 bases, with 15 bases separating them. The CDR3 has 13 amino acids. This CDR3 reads CASHRERATEAFF. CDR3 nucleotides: TGTGCCAGCCACAGGGAGCGAGCGACTGAAGCTTTCTTT.

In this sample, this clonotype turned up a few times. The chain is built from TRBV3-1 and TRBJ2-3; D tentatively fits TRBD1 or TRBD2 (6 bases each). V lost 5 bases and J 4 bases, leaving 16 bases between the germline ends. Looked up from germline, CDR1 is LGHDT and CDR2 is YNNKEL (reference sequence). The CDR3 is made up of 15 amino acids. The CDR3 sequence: CASSAQGRGADTQYF. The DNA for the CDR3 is TGTGCCAGCAGCGCTCAGGGGCGGGGCGCAGATACGCAGTATTTT.

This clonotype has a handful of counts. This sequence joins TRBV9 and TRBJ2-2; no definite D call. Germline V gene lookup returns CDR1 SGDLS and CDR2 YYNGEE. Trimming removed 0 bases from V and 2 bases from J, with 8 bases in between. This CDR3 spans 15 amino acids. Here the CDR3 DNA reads TGTGCCAGCAGCGTAGACATGCCCAACACCGGGGAGCTGTTTTTT. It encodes CASSVDMPNTGELFF. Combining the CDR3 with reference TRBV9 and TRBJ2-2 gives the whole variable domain DSGVTQTPKHLITATGQRVTLRCSPRSGDLSVYWYQQSLDQGLQFLIQYYNGEERAKGNILERFSAQQFPDLHSELNLSSLELGDSALYFCASSVDMPNTGELFFGEGSRLTVL.

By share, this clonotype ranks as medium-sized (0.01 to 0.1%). CDR3 sequence (DNA): TGTGCCAGCAGCTACCGGGACGGGCTCATCAATGAGCAGTTCTTC. Translating gives CASSYRDGLINEQFF. The chain uses TRBV12-3 or TRBV12-4 and TRBJ2-1; D might be TRBD1 or TRBD2, each matching 5 bases. Trimming took 6 bases from V and 6 from J, leaving 18 bases between them. The CDR3 is 15 residues long.

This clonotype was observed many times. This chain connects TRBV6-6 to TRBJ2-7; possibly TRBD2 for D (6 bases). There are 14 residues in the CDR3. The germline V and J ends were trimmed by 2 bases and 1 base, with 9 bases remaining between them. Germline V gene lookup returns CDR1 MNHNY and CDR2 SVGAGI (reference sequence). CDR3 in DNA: TGTGCCAGCAGTTACCCCGGGGGTTCCTACGAGCAGTACTTC. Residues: CASSYPGGSYEQYF.

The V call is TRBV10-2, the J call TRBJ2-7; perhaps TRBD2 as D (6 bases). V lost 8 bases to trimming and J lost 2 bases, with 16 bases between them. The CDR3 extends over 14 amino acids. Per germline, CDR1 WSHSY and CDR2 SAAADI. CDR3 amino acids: CASLLRLDTYEQYF. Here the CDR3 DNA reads TGCGCCAGCCTATTGAGACTAGATACCTACGAGCAGTACTTC.

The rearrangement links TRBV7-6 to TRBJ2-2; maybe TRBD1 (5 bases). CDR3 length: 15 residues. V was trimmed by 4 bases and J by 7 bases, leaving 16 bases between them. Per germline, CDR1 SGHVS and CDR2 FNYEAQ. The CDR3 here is CASSWGGGIGGELFF. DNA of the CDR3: TGTGCCAGCAGCTGGGGCGGCGGCATTGGCGGGGAGCTGTTTTTT.

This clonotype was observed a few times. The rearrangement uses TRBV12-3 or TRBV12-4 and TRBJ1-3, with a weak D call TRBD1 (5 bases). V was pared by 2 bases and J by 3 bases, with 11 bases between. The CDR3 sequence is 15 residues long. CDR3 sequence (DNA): TGTGCCAGCAGTTTACGGGGGACTCGTGGAAACACCATATATTTT. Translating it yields CASSLRGTRGNTIYF.

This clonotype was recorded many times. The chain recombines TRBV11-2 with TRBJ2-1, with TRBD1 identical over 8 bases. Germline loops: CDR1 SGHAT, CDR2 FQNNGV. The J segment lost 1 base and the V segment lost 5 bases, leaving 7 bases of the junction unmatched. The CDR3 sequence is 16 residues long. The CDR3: CASSANRGSSYNEQFF. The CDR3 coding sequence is TGTGCCAGCAGCGCCAACAGGGGGTCGTCCTACAATGAGCAGTTCTTC.

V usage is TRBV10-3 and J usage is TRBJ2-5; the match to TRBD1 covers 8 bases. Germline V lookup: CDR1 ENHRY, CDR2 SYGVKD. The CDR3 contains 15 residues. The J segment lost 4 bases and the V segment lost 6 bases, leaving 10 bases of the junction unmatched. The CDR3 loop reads CAIRSGGSEGETQYF. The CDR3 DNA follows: TGTGCCATCAGATCAGGGGGCTCAGAGGGAGAGACCCAGTACTTC.

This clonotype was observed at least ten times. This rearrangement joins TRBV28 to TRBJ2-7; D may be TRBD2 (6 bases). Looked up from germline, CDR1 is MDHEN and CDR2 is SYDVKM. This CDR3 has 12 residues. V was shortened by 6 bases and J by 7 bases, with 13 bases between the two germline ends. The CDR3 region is CASRRTMSEQYF. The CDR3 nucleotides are TGTGCCAGCAGAAGGACTATGTCTGAGCAGTACTTC.

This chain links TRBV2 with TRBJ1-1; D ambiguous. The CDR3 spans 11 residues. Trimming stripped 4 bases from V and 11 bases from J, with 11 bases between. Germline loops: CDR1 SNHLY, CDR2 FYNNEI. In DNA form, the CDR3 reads TGTGCCAGCAGTGTCCGCAGTGGTGCTTTCTTT. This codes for CASSVRSGAFF.

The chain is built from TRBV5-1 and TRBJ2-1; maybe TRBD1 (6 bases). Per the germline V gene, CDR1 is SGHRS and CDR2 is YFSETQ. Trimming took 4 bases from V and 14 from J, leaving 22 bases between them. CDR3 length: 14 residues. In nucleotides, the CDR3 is TGCGCCAGCAGCGGCCGGGACACGATTGGATTTGAGTTCTTC. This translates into CASSGRDTIGFEFF.

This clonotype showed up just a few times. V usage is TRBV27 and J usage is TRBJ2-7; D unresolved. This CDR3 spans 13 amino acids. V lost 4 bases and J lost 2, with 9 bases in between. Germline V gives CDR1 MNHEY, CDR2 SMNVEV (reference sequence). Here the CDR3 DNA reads TGTGCCAGCAGTTCCCGAACCCCCTACGAGCAGTACTTC. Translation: CASSSRTPYEQYF.

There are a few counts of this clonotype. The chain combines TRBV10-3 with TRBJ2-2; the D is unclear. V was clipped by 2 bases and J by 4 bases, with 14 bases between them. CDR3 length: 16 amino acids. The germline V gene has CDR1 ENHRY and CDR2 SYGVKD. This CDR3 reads CAISEGRILTTGELFF. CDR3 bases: TGTGCCATCAGTGAGGGTAGGATTTTAACCACCGGGGAGCTGTTTTTT.

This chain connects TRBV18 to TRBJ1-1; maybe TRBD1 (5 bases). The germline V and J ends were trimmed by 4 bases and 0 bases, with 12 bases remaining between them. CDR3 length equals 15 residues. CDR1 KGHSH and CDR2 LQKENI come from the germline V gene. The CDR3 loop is CASSLGTSMNTEAFF. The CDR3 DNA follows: TGTGCCAGCTCACTGGGGACTTCTATGAACACTGAAGCTTTCTTT.

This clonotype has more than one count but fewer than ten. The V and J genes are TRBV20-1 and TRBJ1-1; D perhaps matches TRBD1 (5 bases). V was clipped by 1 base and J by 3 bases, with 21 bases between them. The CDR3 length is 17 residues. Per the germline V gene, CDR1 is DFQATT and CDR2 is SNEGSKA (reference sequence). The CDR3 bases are TGCAGTGCTAGAGTCCCCGGGCAGGGTGCGGGGGACACTGAAGCTTTCTTT. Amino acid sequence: CSARVPGQGAGDTEAFF.

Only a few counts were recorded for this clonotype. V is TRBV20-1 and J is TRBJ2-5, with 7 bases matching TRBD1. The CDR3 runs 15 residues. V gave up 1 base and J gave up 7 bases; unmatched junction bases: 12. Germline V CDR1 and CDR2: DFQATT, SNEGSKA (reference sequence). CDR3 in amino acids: CSARGRQGASWTQYF. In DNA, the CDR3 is TGCAGTGCTAGAGGACGACAGGGTGCCAGTTGGACCCAGTACTTC.